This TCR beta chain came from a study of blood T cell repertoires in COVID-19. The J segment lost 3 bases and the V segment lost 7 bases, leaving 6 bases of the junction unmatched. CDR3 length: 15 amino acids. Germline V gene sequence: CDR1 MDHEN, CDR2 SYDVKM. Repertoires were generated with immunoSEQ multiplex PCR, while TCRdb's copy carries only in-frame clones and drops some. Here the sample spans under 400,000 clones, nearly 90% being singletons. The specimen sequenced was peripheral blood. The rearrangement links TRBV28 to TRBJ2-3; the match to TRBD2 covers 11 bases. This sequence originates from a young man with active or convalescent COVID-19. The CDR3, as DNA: TGTGCCAGCACGGTAACTAGCGGGAGTACAGATACGCAGTATTTT. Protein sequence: CASTVTSGSTDTQYF.